The 30 T cell receptor beta chains below all came from one sample that was sequenced in a study of T cell repertoires in cytomegalovirus infection. Antigens for these TCRs are unknown. One entry per CDR3 protein, called by TCRdb with MiXCR from the reads. The sample holds more than 85,000 distinct CDR3 sequences, around 30% seen once. The starting material was CD8+ T cells from cultured PBMCs, obtained from culture after CMV antigen stimulation. The receptors come from a human donor in good health (CMV status not recorded). Some clones in this sample may be carry-over from other donors' samples.

The gene calls are TRBV7-3 and TRBJ1-1, with TRBD1 matching 8 bases. The CDR3 totals 15 residues. The V gene end was trimmed by 2 bases and the J gene end by 4 bases; junction bases not matched to a gene: 6. Germline-derived CDR1 and CDR2 are SGHTA and FQGTGA. CDR3 protein: CASSLWAGGTTEAFF. The CDR3 bases are TGTGCCAGCAGCTTATGGGCAGGGGGCACCACTGAAGCTTTCTTT.

This clonotype appeared a few times. The CDR3 protein is CASRTWGANYGYTF. The CDR3 nucleotides read TGTGCCAGCAGGACCTGGGGGGCGAACTATGGCTACACCTTC. This rearrangement joins TRBV5-4 to TRBJ1-2; D perhaps matches TRBD1 (6 bases). Germline-derived CDR1 and CDR2 are SGHNT and YYREEE (reference sequence). The length of the CDR3 is 14 residues. V was clipped by 5 bases and J by 2 bases, with 13 bases between them.

This clonotype was counted ten times or more. V is TRBV12-3 or TRBV12-4 and J is TRBJ2-5; D gene unclear. V lost 3 bases and J lost 5, with 13 bases in between. CDR3 length: 14 residues. In nucleotides, the CDR3 is TGTGCCAGCAGTTTCTTTCAGTCGGAGGAGACCCAGTACTTC. It encodes CASSFFQSEETQYF.

The gene calls are TRBV28 and TRBJ2-7; TRBD1 aligns across 10 bases. The CDR3 sequence is 12 residues long. V trimming: 8 bases; J trimming: 3 bases; junction bases outside the gene matches: 1. Germline CDR1 MDHEN, CDR2 SYDVKM. Here the CDR3 DNA reads TGTGCCAGCTGGGACAGGGGCTACGAGCAGTACTTC. Protein sequence: CASWDRGYEQYF.

V and J are TRBV12-3 or TRBV12-4 and TRBJ1-2, with D tentatively TRBD1 (5 bases). V was clipped by 4 bases and J by 4 bases, with 19 bases between them. The CDR3 consists of 16 residues. The CDR3 here is CASSSARQLSIYGYTF. CDR3 coding DNA: TGTGCCAGCAGTTCCGCCCGACAGCTCTCCATCTATGGCTACACCTTC.

The chain uses TRBV7-9 and TRBJ1-3; D is ambiguous. The CDR3 has 15 residues. CDR1 is SEHNR and CDR2 is FQNEAQ in the germline V gene (reference sequence). Trimming left V 1 base short and J 0 bases short, with 7 bases between. The chain's CDR3 is CASSLVASSGNTIYF. In DNA form, the CDR3 reads TGTGCCAGCAGCTTAGTTGCCAGCTCTGGAAACACCATATATTTT.

This clonotype was seen more than once but under ten times. This CDR3 is CASSSTRSSYNEQFF. The CDR3 coding sequence is TGTGCCAGCAGTTCGACTAGGAGCTCCTACAATGAGCAGTTCTTC. V is TRBV27 and J is TRBJ2-1; TRBD2 is a possible D gene (6 bases). Trimming took off 4 bases at V and 0 bases at J, with 10 bases between the two ends. This CDR3 has 15 residues. CDR1 and CDR2 (germline): MNHEY, SMNVEV (reference sequence).

This rearrangement joins TRBV5-1 to TRBJ2-1, with D possibly TRBD1 on 5 matching bases. The ends were cut back, 4 bases at V and 5 bases at J, with 13 bases in the middle. CDR1 is SGHRS and CDR2 is YFSETQ in the germline V gene. CDR3 length: 14 amino acids. The CDR3 region has the DNA TGCGCCAGCAGCCCCGGTGGCAGGGACAATGAGCAGTTCTTC. Its protein product is CASSPGGRDNEQFF.

The genes are TRBV12-3 or TRBV12-4 and TRBJ2-7; the D gene is possibly TRBD1 (6 bases). This CDR3 spans 13 amino acids. Trimming stripped 6 bases from V and 3 bases from J, with 12 bases between. The CDR3 loop reads CASSHGQLYEQYF. CDR3 nucleotide sequence: TGTGCCAGCAGCCATGGACAGCTCTACGAGCAGTACTTC.

This clonotype was recorded at least ten times. The chain is built from TRBV19 and TRBJ2-7; 7 bases agree with TRBD1. Per germline, CDR1 LNHDA and CDR2 SQIVND (reference sequence). Losses at the gene ends were 4 bases for V and 3 bases for J; bases not matched to a gene: 6. This CDR3 has 14 amino acids. CDR3 sequence: CASSTGQELYEQYF. In nucleotides, the CDR3 is TGTGCCAGTAGTACAGGACAGGAGCTCTACGAGCAGTACTTC.

The genes are TRBV12-3 or TRBV12-4 and TRBJ2-2; D unclear. Trimming took 8 bases from V and 1 from J, leaving 17 bases between them. The CDR3 has 16 residues. The CDR3: CASLSTGPKNTGELFF. CDR3 DNA: TGTGCCAGCTTGAGCACCGGGCCAAAGAACACCGGGGAGCTGTTTTTT.

A note on this clonotype: A much larger clone differs by one base, so this may be a read error. The chain employs TRBV7-8 and TRBJ1-1, with unresolved D. Germline V CDR1 and CDR2: SGHVS, FQNEAQ. There are 14 residues in the CDR3. CDR3 DNA: TGTGCCAGCAGCTCTGGAGTGGGAAACACTGGAGCTTTCTTT. This codes for CASSSGVGNTGAFF.

V is TRBV7-3 and J is TRBJ2-3; D is unresolved. This CDR3 contains 14 residues. Per the germline V gene, CDR1 is SGHTA and CDR2 is FQGTGA. V gave up 0 bases and J gave up 4 bases, with 8 bases separating them. This CDR3 is CASSLTWLADTQYF. In DNA, the CDR3 is TGTGCCAGCAGCTTAACTTGGTTAGCAGATACGCAGTATTTT.

The chain recombines TRBV12-3 or TRBV12-4 with TRBJ2-2; D not certain. V lost 4 bases and J lost 0, with 6 bases in between. This CDR3 comprises 14 residues. CDR3 nucleotide sequence: TGTGCCAGCAGTTACATTACGAACACCGGGGAGCTGTTTTTT. Translating it yields CASSYITNTGELFF.

This clonotype was counted only a few times. The chain employs TRBV12-3 or TRBV12-4 and TRBJ2-1; 14 bases match TRBD2. CDR3 length equals 15 residues. V trimming: 6 bases; J trimming: 5 bases; junction bases outside the gene matches: 3. CDR3 DNA sequence: TGTGCCAGCAGCCCGACTAGCGGGGGGGACAATGAGCAGTTCTTC. This encodes CASSPTSGGDNEQFF.

The chain combines TRBV12-3 or TRBV12-4 with TRBJ2-1; D is undetermined. This CDR3 has 12 residues. The germline V and J ends were trimmed by 5 bases and 8 bases, with 10 bases remaining between them. This chain's CDR3 is CASSPGPHEQFF. The CDR3, as DNA: TGTGCCAGCAGTCCTGGGCCTCATGAGCAGTTCTTC.

This clonotype was seen only a few times. The gene calls are TRBV6-6 and TRBJ2-3; TRBD2 aligns across 10 bases. The ends lost 8 bases at V and 4 bases at J; junction bases unmatched: 6. The length of the CDR3 is 14 residues. Germline assignment: CDR1 MNHNY and CDR2 SVGAGI (reference sequence). The CDR3 coding sequence is TGTGCCAGCTCTAGCGGGGGAGGCTCAGATACGCAGTATTTT. Translated: CASSSGGGSDTQYF.

The gene calls are TRBV6-1 and TRBJ1-4; 7 positions agree with TRBD1. The CDR3 is made up of 13 amino acids. V trimming: 7 bases; J trimming: 5 bases; junction bases outside the gene matches: 4. CDR1 is MNHNS and CDR2 is SASEGT in the germline V gene. The CDR3 region has the DNA TGTGCCAGCACGGGACAGCCAAATGAAAAACTGTTTTTT. Encoded protein: CASTGQPNEKLFF.

This clonotype was seen only a few times. This chain joins TRBV7-9 and TRBJ2-5, with 10 bases lining up with TRBD2. The trim removed 7 bases at V and 5 bases at J, leaving 13 bases unmatched. The CDR3 consists of 16 residues. Germline CDR1 is SEHNR and CDR2 is FQNEAQ (reference sequence). CDR3 sequence (DNA): TGTGCCAGCATGCCCGAGGGAGCGGGGGGGCCGGAGACCCAGTACTTC. Amino acid sequence: CASMPEGAGGPETQYF.

V gene TRBV14 combines with J gene TRBJ2-7, with unresolved D. Germline V gene lookup returns CDR1 SGHDN and CDR2 FVKESK. The CDR3 consists of 15 residues. Trimming removed 1 base at V and 3 bases at J, with 13 bases between. CDR3 coding DNA: TGTGCCAGCAGCCAAGGACACGCAGTGCTCTACGAGCAGTACTTC. Its translation is CASSQGHAVLYEQYF.

With respect to this clonotype: One junction end disagrees with the germline gene, perhaps due to a read error. The rearrangement links TRBV7-2 to TRBJ2-7; no definite D call. This CDR3 has 14 residues. Germline V gene data show CDR1 as SGHTA and CDR2 as FQGNSA. CDR3 nucleotides: TGTGCCAGCAGTTTAATGGGCGGCTCCCACGAGCAGTACTTC. Translated: CASSLMGGSHEQYF.

V and J are TRBV20-1 and TRBJ2-5; 10 nucleotides agree with TRBD1. After removal of 3 bases from V and 5 bases from J, the junction contained 6 bases not matched to a gene. The CDR3 extends over 14 amino acids. Germline V gene sequence: CDR1 DFQATT, CDR2 SNEGSKA (reference sequence). CDR3: CSASFGTGVETQYF. CDR3 DNA: TGCAGTGCTAGTTTTGGGACAGGGGTTGAGACCCAGTACTTC.

The V and J genes are TRBV6-5 and TRBJ2-2; 9 nucleotides match TRBD1. J was trimmed by 0 bases and V by 2 bases; bases with no gene match: 4. The CDR3 spans 17 residues. CDR1 and CDR2 from the germline V gene are MNHEY and SVGAGI. The CDR3, as DNA: TGTGCCAGCAGTTACACCCGGGACAGGGCGAACACCGGGGAGCTGTTTTTT. Encoded protein: CASSYTRDRANTGELFF.

This clonotype was found a few times. The CDR3 nucleotides are TGCAGTGCTATAAGGCAGGGGACCTACTACGAGCAGTACTTC. The encoded protein is CSAIRQGTYYEQYF. This chain connects TRBV20-1 to TRBJ2-7, with D perhaps TRBD1 (6 bases). CDR1 is DFQATT, CDR2 SNEGSKA, per germline (reference sequence). Trimming removed 4 bases at V and 3 bases at J, with 16 bases between. This CDR3 is 14 amino acids long.

This rearrangement joins TRBV19 to TRBJ1-5, with a weak D call TRBD1 (6 bases). Trimming removed 3 bases from V and 13 bases from J, with 25 bases in between. There are 16 residues in the CDR3. The germline V gene has CDR1 LNHDA and CDR2 SQIVND (reference sequence). Written as DNA, the CDR3 is TGTGCCAGTAGTATCCAACACAGGGTATTCGCTTCGAATCAGCATTTT. Translation gives CASSIQHRVFASNQHF. The whole variable domain, filled in from reference TRBV19 and TRBJ1-5, reads DGGITQSPKYLFRKEGQNVTLSCEQNLNHDAMYWYRQDPGQGLRLIYYSQIVNDFQKGDIAEGYSVSREKKESFPLTVTSAQKNPTAFYLCASSIQHRVFASNQHFGDGTRLSIL.

This clonotype was counted at least ten times. J is TRBJ2-7 and V is TRBV6-5, with 8 bases aligning to TRBD2. Germline V gives CDR1 MNHEY, CDR2 SVGAGI. Trimming took 0 bases from V and 5 from J; bases not matched to a gene: 6. The CDR3 consists of 15 residues. CDR3 DNA: TGTGCCAGCAGTTACTCCCGGGGGGGCCGTGACGAGCAGTACTTC. Its protein product is CASSYSRGGRDEQYF.

This clonotype came up a few times. V usage is TRBV7-9 and J usage is TRBJ1-4, with unresolved D. The V and J ends lost 5 bases and 1 base respectively, with 11 bases between them. Germline CDR1 SEHNR, CDR2 FQNEAQ (reference sequence). The CDR3 runs to 15 residues. The CDR3 bases are TGTGCCAGCAGCCACCCGGAGGGAACTAATGAAAAACTGTTTTTT. Encoded protein: CASSHPEGTNEKLFF.

This sequence joins TRBV12-3 or TRBV12-4 and TRBJ2-1, with unresolved D. This CDR3 has 13 amino acids. Trimming removed 5 bases from V and 6 bases from J, with 11 bases in between. The CDR3 coding sequence is TGTGCCAGCAGTAACTCTTTGGGCAATGAGCAGTTCTTC. It translates to CASSNSLGNEQFF.

The chain couples TRBV6-5 to TRBJ1-4; the match to TRBD1 covers 7 bases. The CDR3 loop spans 15 amino acids. The germline gives CDR1 MNHEY, CDR2 SVGAGI. The J segment lost 7 bases and the V segment lost 4 bases, leaving 9 bases of the junction unmatched. CDR3 in DNA: TGTGCCAGCAGTTTAGTAGACAGGGCTGGTGAAAAACTGTTTTTT. This translates into CASSLVDRAGEKLFF.

Only a few counts were recorded for this clonotype. V usage is TRBV12-5 and J usage is TRBJ2-3; no reliable D call. Germline V gene data show CDR1 as LGHNT and CDR2 as FRNRAP. Trimming removed 5 bases at V and 2 bases at J, with 8 bases between. CDR3 length equals 13 residues. The CDR3: CASGPSFTDTQYF. Written as DNA, the CDR3 is TGTGCTAGTGGTCCCAGTTTCACAGATACGCAGTATTTT.